This TCR beta chain was captured by sequencing in a study of monozygotic twins with cystic fibrosis. Overall study: With about 15 PCR cycles, barcoded libraries came from approximately 2.7 micrograms of fragmented DNA. Overall study findings and caveats: Low clonality (median roughly 0.0095) suggested a mostly naive repertoire.

CDR1 is SGHRS and CDR2 is YFSETQ in the germline V gene. V dropped 0 bases and J dropped 8; count of bases not matched to a gene: 6. This CDR3 has 15 residues. The method was immunoSEQ multiplex PCR; TCRdb's version includes in-frame clones alone and lacks a portion of them. The sample records around 30,000 clones, approximately 80% being singletons. This clone has a handful of counts. The antigen is not known. This sequence was found in a girl aged 2-9 years with cystic fibrosis. This chain uses TRBV5-1 with TRBJ2-1; 9 nucleotides line up with TRBD2. The source material was blood. CDR3: CASSLVAGVEYEQFF. CDR3 DNA: TGCGCCAGCAGCTTGGTAGCGGGAGTAGAGTATGAGCAGTTCTTC.